One sample yielded the 21 T cell receptor beta chains listed below, sequenced in a study of cytomegalovirus exposure and HLA in healthy donors. The PCR contained 60 Vbeta and 13 Jbeta primers. Sequenced by immunoSEQ multiplex PCR; TCRdb stores in-frame clones only, minus some. The sample shows fewer than 200,000 clones, roughly 13% of them seen only once. Sequencing was done on a sample of PBMCs. The receptors come from a man over 45 in good health and CMV-seropositive.

This clone has just a few counts. The CDR3 region is CSVSLGRGNEQFF. The CDR3 DNA follows: TGCAGCGTCTCCCTAGGAAGGGGCAATGAGCAGTTCTTC. The chain combines TRBV29-1 with TRBJ2-1, with D possibly being TRBD1 (5 bases). The ends were cut back, 6 bases at V and 6 bases at J, with 15 bases in the middle. The germline V gene encodes CDR1 SQVTM and CDR2 ANQGSEA. CDR3 length: 13 residues.

The chain recombines TRBV2 with TRBJ2-3; D is unresolved. CDR1 and CDR2 (germline): SNHLY, FYNNEI. With 6 bases removed from V and 3 bases from J, the gap between germline ends came to 4 bases. The CDR3 totals 11 residues. CDR3: CASRTTDTQYF. The CDR3 nucleotides are TGTGCCAGCAGGACTACAGATACGCAGTATTTT.

This clone was observed a few times. This rearrangement joins TRBV27 to TRBJ2-3; 9 bases line up with TRBD2. J gave up 2 bases and V 6 bases, and 9 bases lay outside the gene matches. The CDR3 has 16 residues. Germline assignment: CDR1 MNHEY and CDR2 SMNVEV (reference sequence). Written as DNA, the CDR3 is TGTGCCAGCAGACCTGTAGCGGGGGCGAACACAGATACGCAGTATTTT. It encodes CASRPVAGANTDTQYF.

The sample holds a few counts of this clone. This rearrangement joins TRBV7-2 to TRBJ2-5; no clear D. The V end lost 1 base, the J end lost 5 bases, and 5 bases lay between the germline ends. The CDR3 contains 12 residues. Germline CDR1 SGHTA, CDR2 FQGNSA. The CDR3 is CASSLVQETQYF. CDR3 coding DNA: TGTGCCAGCAGCTTAGTACAGGAGACCCAGTACTTC.

The chain recombines TRBV5-4 with TRBJ1-4, with D uncertain. V shed 0 bases and J shed 5 bases, with 8 bases lying between them. Germline V gene sequence: CDR1 SGHNT, CDR2 YYREEE (reference sequence). The CDR3 totals 14 residues. The CDR3 coding sequence is TGTGCCAGCAGCTTGGCCGGAGTAAATGAAAAACTGTTTTTT. Its translation is CASSLAGVNEKLFF.

The rearrangement joins TRBV6-1 to TRBJ1-2; 11 bases line up with TRBD1. This CDR3 is 15 amino acids long. Germline trimming cut 6 bases from V and 4 bases from J; bases unmatched to any gene: 7. Germline lookup yields CDR1 MNHNS and CDR2 SASEGT. Here the CDR3 reads CASSPGQGASYGYTF. In nucleotides, the CDR3 is TGTGCCAGCAGCCCCGGACAGGGGGCGAGCTATGGCTACACCTTC.

The rearrangement uses TRBV21-1 and TRBJ2-2; the table calls TRBD2, which could not be checked here. TRBV21-1 is recorded as a pseudogene. The CDR3 covers 20 residues. CDR3 loop: CASSPAKGGTSGGDHGELFF. Written as DNA, the CDR3 is TGTGCCAGCAGTCCAGCAAAGGGGGGGACTAGCGGGGGTGACCACGGGGAGCTGTTTTTT.

This clone was seen a handful of times. The J gene is TRBJ2-5, the V gene TRBV5-1; 10 nucleotides agree with TRBD2. This CDR3 region has 17 residues. The germline V gene has CDR1 SGHRS and CDR2 YFSETQ. The ends lost 0 bases at V and 5 bases at J; junction bases unmatched: 10. For the CDR3, the DNA is TGCGCCAGCAGCTTGGCGGGTTTTAGCGGGGGGTCGGAGACCCAGTACTTC. This gives the protein CASSLAGFSGGSETQYF. Full variable domain (outside the CDR3, taken from reference TRBV5-1 and TRBJ2-5): KAGVTQTPRYLIKTRGQQVTLSCSPISGHRSVSWYQQTPGQGLQFLFEYFSETQRNKGNFPGRFSGRQFSNSRSEMNVSTLELGDSALYLCASSLAGFSGGSETQYFGPGTRLLVL.

V and J are TRBV30 and TRBJ2-3; D may be TRBD2 (6 bases). From germline, CDR1 is GTSNPN and CDR2 SVGIG (reference sequence). This CDR3 region has 18 residues. The V gene lost 0 bases and the J gene lost 3 bases, with 22 bases spanning the gap. DNA of the CDR3: TGTGCCTGGAGTGTAGGGAGCGGGTTGGGGCGGTGGACAGATACGCAGTATTTT. Its translation: CAWSVGSGLGRWTDTQYF.

The chain combines TRBV6-5 with TRBJ1-1, with TRBD1 as a possible D gene (5 bases). V lost 6 bases, J lost 5 bases, and 7 bases lay in between. The CDR3 sequence is 11 residues long. Germline V lookup: CDR1 MNHEY, CDR2 SVGAGI. The CDR3 nucleotides read TGTGCCAGCAGGGACAAGACTGAAGCTTTCTTT. Its protein product is CASRDKTEAFF.

This clone was recorded a few times. The V and J genes are TRBV5-1 and TRBJ2-5; 8 bases are a match to TRBD1. V was pared by 1 base and J by 3 bases, with 2 bases of the junction left unmatched. The CDR3 totals 14 residues. CDR1 and CDR2 (germline): SGHRS, YFSETQ. CDR3 coding DNA: TGCGCCAGCAGCTTGATGACAGGGGAAGAGACCCAGTACTTC. Translating gives CASSLMTGEETQYF.

The chain is built from TRBV9 and TRBJ2-5; weak D call: TRBD1 (5 bases). This CDR3 has 15 amino acids. V lost 4 bases to trimming and J lost 5 bases, with 18 bases between them. Germline V gives CDR1 SGDLS, CDR2 YYNGEE. CDR3 nucleotides: TGTGCCAGCAGCCCTGCTGGGGCGCCCTGGGAGACCCAGTACTTC. Translating gives CASSPAGAPWETQYF.

This clone has a handful of counts. The rearrangement links TRBV9 to TRBJ2-5; D may be TRBD2 (5 bases). The CDR3 is 15 amino acids. The V gene's germline CDR1 is SGDLS and CDR2 YYNGEE. V dropped 0 bases and J dropped 0 bases, with 9 bases sitting between them. CDR3 coding DNA: TGTGCCAGCAGCGTAGCCCCCGGGAACCAAGAGACCCAGTACTTC. Translated, it gives CASSVAPGNQETQYF. Together with reference TRBV9 and TRBJ2-5, the CDR3 gives the full variable domain: DSGVTQTPKHLITATGQRVTLRCSPRSGDLSVYWYQQSLDQGLQFLIQYYNGEERAKGNILERFSAQQFPDLHSELNLSSLELGDSALYFCASSVAPGNQETQYFGPGTRLLVL.

In this sample, this clone turned up a few times. The chain recombines TRBV19 with TRBJ1-2; no firm D call. The V gene's germline CDR1 is LNHDA and CDR2 SQIVND (reference sequence). Trimming pared 1 base from V and 0 bases from J, leaving 6 bases between. The CDR3 has 14 amino acids. The CDR3 spells CASSIGPSNYGYTF. The CDR3 DNA sequence: TGTGCCAGTAGTATAGGTCCGTCTAACTATGGCTACACCTTC. The full variable domain, rest sourced from reference TRBV19 and TRBJ1-2, is DGGITQSPKYLFRKEGQNVTLSCEQNLNHDAMYWYRQDPGQGLRLIYYSQIVNDFQKGDIAEGYSVSREKKESFPLTVTSAQKNPTAFYLCASSIGPSNYGYTFGSGTRLTVV.

This clone appeared a few times. J is TRBJ2-1 and V is TRBV2, with 8 positions matching TRBD1. CDR3 size: 17 residues. The ends lost 1 base at V and 5 bases at J; junction bases unmatched: 10. The V gene's germline CDR1 is SNHLY and CDR2 FYNNEI. This CDR3 is CASSEGYKGQANNEQFF. CDR3 in DNA: TGTGCCAGCAGTGAAGGATATAAGGGACAGGCTAACAATGAGCAGTTCTTC. The variable domain in full, completed from reference TRBV2 and TRBJ2-1, reads EPEVTQTPSHQVTQMGQEVILRCVPISNHLYFYWYRQILGQKVEFLVSFYNNEISEKSEIFDDQFSVERPDGSNFTLKIRSTKLEDSAMYFCASSEGYKGQANNEQFFGPGTRLTVL.

This chain links TRBV27 with TRBJ1-5, with D maybe TRBD1 (5 bases). CDR1 and CDR2 (germline): MNHEY, SMNVEV (reference sequence). V was clipped by 5 bases and J by 4 bases, with 12 bases between them. The CDR3 has 14 residues. The CDR3 loop is CASSGRGGNQPQHF. CDR3 bases: TGTGCCAGCAGTGGACGGGGGGGAAATCAGCCCCAGCATTTT.

The table lists this clone with a few counts. The rearrangement joins TRBV13 to TRBJ2-3, with D possibly TRBD1 on 7 matching bases. V shed 2 bases and J shed 0 bases, with 12 bases lying between them. Per germline, CDR1 PRHDT and CDR2 FYEKMQ (reference sequence). CDR3 length equals 16 residues. This CDR3 is CASSLSRGASTDTQYF. CDR3 DNA: TGTGCCAGCAGCTTAAGCAGGGGGGCTAGCACAGATACGCAGTATTTT.

This clone turned up a few times. The same CDR3 arises from other DNA sequences in this sample as well. The chain joins TRBV5-6 to TRBJ1-2; 9 bases match TRBD1. Germline-derived CDR1 and CDR2 are SGHDT and YYEEEE. The CDR3 has 13 residues. The V and J ends lost 1 base and 6 bases, in that order; junction bases with no gene match: 1. CDR3: CASSLRQGDGYTF. The CDR3 DNA reads as TGTGCCAGCAGCTTGCGACAGGGGGATGGCTACACCTTC.

In this sample, this clone turned up a few times. The chain carries TRBV5-4 and TRBJ2-2; TRBD2 agrees at 7 bases. CDR3 length: 15 residues. The trim removed 6 bases at V and 3 bases at J, leaving 8 bases unmatched. Germline V gene data show CDR1 as SGHNT and CDR2 as YYREEE (reference sequence). CDR3 bases: TGTGCCAGCACATCGGGGGGATTTGACACCGGGGAGCTGTTTTTT. Translated, it gives CASTSGGFDTGELFF.

V and J are TRBV6-6 and TRBJ1-2; weak D call: TRBD1 (5 bases). This CDR3 is built from 13 residues. Trimming left V 7 bases short and J 0 bases short, with 9 bases between. CDR1 is MNHNY, CDR2 SVGAGI, per germline (reference sequence). The CDR3 loop is CASTPTANYGYTF. The CDR3 DNA follows: TGTGCCAGCACCCCGACAGCTAACTATGGCTACACCTTC.

The sample holds a few counts of this clone. The chain links TRBV5-4 to TRBJ1-1, with no clear D. In germline, CDR1 is SGHNT, CDR2 YYREEE (reference sequence). This CDR3 has 13 amino acids. The V end was cut by 0 bases, the J end by 6 bases, with 9 bases between. For the CDR3, the DNA is TGTGCCAGCAGCTTGGAGGCTGCGGCTGAAGCTTTCTTT. This translates into CASSLEAAAEAFF. Based on the CDR3 plus reference TRBV5-4 and TRBJ1-1, the full variable domain is ETGVTQSPTHLIKTRGQQVTLRCSSQSGHNTVSWYQQALGQGPQFIFQYYREEENGRGNFPPRFSGLQFPNYSSELNVNALELDDSALYLCASSLEAAAEAFFGQGTRLTVV.